The 11 T cell receptor beta chains listed next were all sequenced from one sample in a study of T-cell reconstitution after alpha-beta-depleted transplantation in children. Overall study findings and caveats: Approximately two months post-transplant, alpha-beta T cells reportedly originated from several hundred expanded graft clones.

Preparing the TCRbeta library involved the use of unique molecular identifiers. TCRdb re-called the PCR reads through MiXCR, storing one row per CDR3 protein. The table shows tens of thousands of distinct CDR3 sequences, with approximately 6.9% occurring only once. No antigen has been identified for these receptors. Sequencing was performed on peripheral blood, taken 60 days after TCRalphabeta/CD19-depleted stem cell transplant. These TCRs come from a child less than two years old who had a stem cell transplant for acute myeloid leukemia, so the T cells may come from the graft donor.

This clonotype was seen repeatedly, ten times or more. For the CDR3, the DNA is TGTGCCAGCAGCGTTACAGGGAATCGCAATCAGCCCCAGCATTTT. Translation gives CASSVTGNRNQPQHF. The chain uses TRBV9 and TRBJ1-5; TRBD1 is a possible D gene (6 bases). Germline V lookup: CDR1 SGDLS, CDR2 YYNGEE. The CDR3 consists of 15 residues. Trimming shortened V by 2 bases and J by 2 bases, and 11 bases separated the two germline ends.

Ten or more counts support this clonotype. This chain joins TRBV19 and TRBJ1-1, with 7 bases aligning to TRBD1. The CDR3 is 15 residues long. V lost 6 bases to trimming and J lost 5 bases; unmatched junction nucleotides: 12. Germline loops: CDR1 LNHDA, CDR2 SQIVND (reference sequence). The CDR3 is CASRERGRRRTEAFF. CDR3 in DNA: TGTGCCAGTAGGGAGAGGGGGCGCCGAAGGACTGAAGCTTTCTTT.

This clonotype was counted between two and nine times. The chain joins TRBV24-1 to TRBJ2-6, with D uncertain. Trimming pared 9 bases from V and 2 bases from J, leaving 7 bases between. CDR3 length equals 13 residues. Germline loops: CDR1 KGHDR, CDR2 SFDVKD. The CDR3 loop is CATRAPGANVLTF. DNA of the CDR3: TGTGCCACCCGGGCCCCTGGGGCCAACGTCCTGACTTTC.

The table lists this clonotype with many counts. The rearrangement uses TRBV7-9 and TRBJ2-7; 10 bases map to TRBD1. CDR1 is SEHNR, CDR2 FQNEAQ, per germline (reference sequence). V trimming: 5 bases; J trimming: 2 bases; junction bases outside the gene matches: 6. This CDR3 spans 15 amino acids. The DNA for the CDR3 is TGTGCCAGCAGCAAACAGACAGGGGGCACCTACGAGCAGTACTTC. Its protein is CASSKQTGGTYEQYF. The full variable domain, in which reference TRBV7-9 and TRBJ2-7 provide the parts outside the CDR3, is DTGVSQNPRHKITKRGQNVTFRCDPISEHNRLYWYRQTLGQGPEFLTYFQNEAQLEKSRLLSDRFSAERPKGSFSTLEIQRTEQGDSAMYLCASSKQTGGTYEQYFGPGTRLTVT.

This clonotype was counted ten times or more. The chain combines TRBV20-1 with TRBJ2-7, with 10 bases identical to TRBD2. The length of the CDR3 is 14 residues. The V gene's germline CDR1 is DFQATT and CDR2 SNEGSKA (reference sequence). The junction had 4 bases not matched to a gene; V was cut back by 5 bases and J by 0 bases. Here the CDR3 DNA reads TGCAGTGCTTCCGGGACTAGCGACTCCTACGAGCAGTACTTC. This gives the protein CSASGTSDSYEQYF.

This clonotype was observed at least ten times. The rearrangement links TRBV24-1 to TRBJ2-5, with 8 bases identical to TRBD1. Germline lookup yields CDR1 KGHDR and CDR2 SFDVKD. The CDR3 is 14 amino acids. V shed 2 bases, J shed 5 bases, and the junction held 3 bases outside the gene matches. The CDR3 nucleotides are TGTGCCACCAGTGATTGGACAGGGAGGGAGACCCAGTACTTC. This sequence encodes CATSDWTGRETQYF.

This clonotype was seen many times. J is TRBJ2-1 and V is TRBV7-2; 7 bases align to TRBD2. Germline loops: CDR1 SGHTA, CDR2 FQGNSA. This CDR3 is built from 15 residues. J gave up 2 bases and V 2 bases, and 3 bases lay outside the gene matches. The CDR3 is CASSLQAGPYNEQFF. CDR3 DNA sequence: TGTGCCAGCAGCTTACAAGCGGGACCCTACAATGAGCAGTTCTTC.

There are many counts of this clonotype. V and J are TRBV5-5 and TRBJ1-6; no clear D gene. The CDR3 loop spans 15 amino acids. Germline CDR1 reads SGHKS; CDR2 reads YYEKEE (reference sequence). Trimming took off 4 bases at V and 10 bases at J, with 18 bases between the two ends. The CDR3 nucleotides are TGTGCCAGCAGCCCGGACCCGACTTGGGCCTCACCCCTCCACTTT. Translation gives CASSPDPTWASPLHF. Supplemented by reference TRBV5-5 and TRBJ1-6, the full variable domain reads DAGVTQSPTHLIKTRGQQVTLRCSPISGHKSVSWYQQVLGQGPQFIFQYYEKEERGRGNFPDRFSARQFPNYSSELNVNALLLGDSALYLCASSPDPTWASPLHFGNGTRLTVT.

The DNA for the CDR3 is TGTGCCAGCAGTGGGACTAGCGGGGGGTCCTACAATGAGCAGTTCTTC. Its translation: CASSGTSGGSYNEQFF. The gene calls are TRBV2 and TRBJ2-1; 14 positions match TRBD2. The CDR3 length is 16 residues. Losses at the gene ends were 4 bases for V and 1 base for J; bases not matched to a gene: 0. In germline, CDR1 is SNHLY, CDR2 FYNNEI.

This clonotype showed up many times. V gene TRBV20-1 combines with J gene TRBJ2-5, with D possibly TRBD1 on 5 matching bases. V shed 2 bases and J shed 5 bases, with 12 bases lying between them. The germline V gene encodes CDR1 DFQATT and CDR2 SNEGSKA (reference sequence). CDR3 length equals 13 residues. The CDR3 region is CSARQGKGETQYF. The CDR3 DNA follows: TGCAGTGCTAGACAGGGTAAAGGGGAGACCCAGTACTTC.

This clonotype was counted ten times or more. V and J are TRBV2 and TRBJ2-7; weak D call: TRBD2 (6 bases). The CDR3 runs to 14 residues. Trimming removed 10 bases at V and 0 bases at J, with 16 bases between. CDR1 is SNHLY and CDR2 is FYNNEI in the germline V gene. The CDR3 loop reads CANIRESSSYEQYF. The DNA of the CDR3 is TGTGCCAATATACGGGAGTCGAGCTCCTACGAGCAGTACTTC. The full variable domain, its missing parts supplied by reference TRBV2 and TRBJ2-7, is EPEVTQTPSHQVTQMGQEVILRCVPISNHLYFYWYRQILGQKVEFLVSFYNNEISEKSEIFDDQFSVERPDGSNFTLKIRSTKLEDSAMYFCANIRESSSYEQYFGPGTRLTVT.